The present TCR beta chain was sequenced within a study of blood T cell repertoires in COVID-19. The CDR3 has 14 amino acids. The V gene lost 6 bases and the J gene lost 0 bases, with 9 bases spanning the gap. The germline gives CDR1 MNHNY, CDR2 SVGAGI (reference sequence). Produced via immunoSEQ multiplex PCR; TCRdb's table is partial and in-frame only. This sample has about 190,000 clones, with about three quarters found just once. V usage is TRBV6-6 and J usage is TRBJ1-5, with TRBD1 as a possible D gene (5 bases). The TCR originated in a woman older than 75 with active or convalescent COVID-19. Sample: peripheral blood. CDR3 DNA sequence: TGTGCCAGCAGGCGGACAACTAGCAATCAGCCCCAGCATTTT. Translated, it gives CASRRTTSNQPQHF.